These 8 T cell receptor beta chains were all obtained from the same sample, sequenced in a study of PD-1 blockade in classical Hodgkin lymphoma. There was relapse after autologous stem cell transplantation in every patient, and there was variation in brentuximab vedotin exposure. Repertoires were generated with immunoSEQ multiplex PCR, while TCRdb's copy carries only in-frame clones and drops some. The sample includes fewer than 65,000 clones, more than 90% of them seen just once. The starting material was peripheral blood mononuclear cells (PBMCs), obtained at baseline. All receptors come from a human donor with classical Hodgkin lymphoma.

The chain recombines TRBV29-1 with TRBJ1-5; D may be TRBD1 (6 bases). Germline-derived CDR1 and CDR2 are SQVTM and ANQGSEA. The CDR3 is made up of 12 amino acids. The germline V and J ends were trimmed by 8 bases and 1 base, with 9 bases remaining between them. This chain's CDR3 is CSLDSSNQPQHF. CDR3 nucleotides: TGCAGCCTGGACAGCAGCAATCAGCCCCAGCATTTT.

This clone was seen only once. V is TRBV6-5 and J is TRBJ2-7, with 8 bases lining up with TRBD1. Germline CDR1 MNHEY, CDR2 SVGAGI. This CDR3 comprises 13 residues. With 2 bases clipped from V and 3 bases from J, the junction kept 0 bases outside the gene matches. The DNA for the CDR3 is TGTGCCAGCAGTTACGGGACAGGCTACGAGCAGTACTTC. Amino acid sequence: CASSYGTGYEQYF.

The chain recombines TRBV2 with TRBJ2-1; TRBD1 is a possible D gene (6 bases). This CDR3 contains 13 residues. Germline V gives CDR1 SNHLY, CDR2 FYNNEI. The germline V and J ends were trimmed by 9 bases and 2 bases, with 11 bases remaining between them. For the CDR3, the DNA is TGTGCCAGGGCTAGGGACACCTACAATGAGCAGTTCTTC. Translation: CARARDTYNEQFF.

This clone showed up just once. The chain is built from TRBV6-5 and TRBJ1-4; D is unresolved. Germline V gene lookup returns CDR1 MNHEY and CDR2 SVGAGI. The CDR3 is made up of 15 amino acids. With 4 bases removed from V and 4 bases from J, the gap between germline ends came to 13 bases. DNA of the CDR3: TGTGCCAGCAGTTCCCGCAGAGATTTTAATGAAAAACTGTTTTTT. Its translation: CASSSRRDFNEKLFF.

This clone is a singleton in its sample. This chain links TRBV18 with TRBJ2-1; 7 positions match TRBD1. V lost 3 bases to trimming and J lost 2 bases; unmatched junction nucleotides: 4. CDR3 size: 15 residues. Germline assignment: CDR1 KGHSH and CDR2 LQKENI. The CDR3 is CASSPSQGAYNEQFF. Written as DNA, the CDR3 is TGTGCCAGCTCACCGAGTCAGGGGGCCTACAATGAGCAGTTCTTC.

This clone was recorded a few times. The chain is built from TRBV7-8 and TRBJ2-7; 7 positions agree with TRBD2. Looked up from germline, CDR1 is SGHVS and CDR2 is FQNEAQ. The CDR3 spans 16 residues. V shed 5 bases and J 2 bases; nucleotides not matched to a gene: 12. The CDR3 spells CASSRVGGGMAYEQYF. The CDR3 nucleotides are TGTGCCAGCAGCCGCGTGGGGGGGGGAATGGCCTACGAGCAGTACTTC. The full variable domain, completed using reference TRBV7-8 and TRBJ2-7, is GAGVSQSPRYKVAKRGQDVALRCDPISGHVSLFWYQQALGQGPEFLTYFQNEAQLDKSGLPSDRFFAERPEGSVSTLKIQRTQQEDSAVYLCASSRVGGGMAYEQYFGPGTRLTVT.

This sequence joins TRBV15 and TRBJ2-3; D is possibly TRBD1 or TRBD2 (6 bases each). Germline assignment: CDR1 LNHNV and CDR2 YYDKDF (reference sequence). Deletions cut 3 bases from V and 4 bases from J, with 14 bases between. The CDR3 is 15 residues long. CDR3 DNA: TGTGCCACCAGCAGTCTCTGGGGGGCGTCAGATACGCAGTATTTT. Translated: CATSSLWGASDTQYF. Based on the CDR3 plus reference TRBV15 and TRBJ2-3, the full variable domain is DAMVIQNPRYQVTQFGKPVTLSCSQTLNHNVMYWYQQKSSQAPKLLFHYYDKDFNNEADTPDNFQSRRPNTSFCFLDIRSPGLGDTAMYLCATSSLWGASDTQYFGPGTRLTVL.

The gene calls are TRBV4-2 and TRBJ1-1, with D perhaps TRBD1 (6 bases). Trimming stripped 1 base from V and 2 bases from J, with 17 bases between. This CDR3 region has 17 residues. The germline gives CDR1 LGHNA, CDR2 YNFKEQ. CDR3 nucleotide sequence: TGTGCCAGCAGCCAAGGCCCCTCCCTGGACAGTAACACTGAAGCTTTCTTT. Its protein product is CASSQGPSLDSNTEAFF.